These T cell receptor beta chains were read from a single sample in a study of T-cell memory formation after mild COVID-19. TCRdb reanalysed the 5' RACE reads using MiXCR and keeps one entry per CDR3 protein. The table has 500,000 to 600,000 distinct CDR3 sequences, roughly 18% seen once; the top ten hold around 12%. The sequenced material came from PBMCs or a T cell subset sorted from them (not recorded which). All receptors derive from an adult woman who had mild COVID-19 (a few samples of this study predate the infection). Cell type and time point are not known. CDR3s include the opening cysteine and the closing phenylalanine or tryptophan. Each record gives: clone size, D gene, V gene, J gene, CDR3 protein, CDR3 DNA. The D gene is left open where the match is weak. Some rows mark clone size as missing; the rest say once, few, many or name a class of expanded clone.

clone size: .; D gene: TRBD2; V gene: TRBV10-3; J gene: TRBJ2-1; CDR3 protein: CATYSSGGYNEQFF; CDR3 DNA: TGTGCCACCTACTCTAGCGGGGGGTACAATGAGCAGTTCTTC
clone size: few; D gene: .; V gene: TRBV29-1; J gene: TRBJ1-4; CDR3 protein: CSVVTNEKLFF; CDR3 DNA: TGCAGCGTTGTGACGAATGAAAAACTGTTTTTT
clone size: few; D gene: .; V gene: TRBV11-3; J gene: TRBJ2-2; CDR3 protein: CASSSGWGGENTGELFF; CDR3 DNA: TGTGCCAGCAGTTCCGGTTGGGGCGGGGAGAACACCGGGGAGCTGTTTTTT
clone size: .; D gene: .; V gene: TRBV7-3; J gene: TRBJ2-3; CDR3 protein: CASSSRGTQYF; CDR3 DNA: TGTGCCAGCAGCTCCCGGGGAACGCAGTATTTT
clone size: few; D gene: TRBD1; V gene: TRBV5-1; J gene: TRBJ2-7; CDR3 protein: CASSLEGTGALEQYF; CDR3 DNA: TGCGCCAGCAGCTTGGAAGGGACAGGGGCGTTGGAGCAGTACTTC
clone size: few; D gene: .; V gene: TRBV29-1; J gene: TRBJ2-7; CDR3 protein: CSVEDLTYEQYF; CDR3 DNA: TGCAGCGTTGAAGATCTAACCTACGAGCAGTACTTC
clone size: .; D gene: .; V gene: TRBV11-2; J gene: TRBJ2-7; CDR3 protein: CASSLILGYEQYF; CDR3 DNA: TGTGCCAGCAGCCTCATTCTGGGCTACGAGCAGTACTTC
clone size: .; D gene: TRBD1; V gene: TRBV12-3/TRBV12-4; J gene: TRBJ1-1; CDR3 protein: CASSQDRGRATEAFF; CDR3 DNA: TGTGCCAGCAGCCAAGACAGGGGGCGCGCCACTGAAGCTTTCTTT
clone size: .; D gene: .; V gene: TRBV30; J gene: TRBJ1-2; CDR3 protein: CAWSLHFLSYGYTF; CDR3 DNA: TGTGCCTGGAGTCTACACTTCCTCTCCTATGGCTACACCTTC
clone size: .; D gene: .; V gene: TRBV4-1; J gene: TRBJ1-1; CDR3 protein: CASSQDGVSNTEAFF; CDR3 DNA: TGCGCCAGCAGCCAAGACGGAGTTTCGAACACTGAAGCTTTCTTT
clone size: many; D gene: TRBD1; V gene: TRBV5-6; J gene: TRBJ2-5; CDR3 protein: CASSLALGQVETVAQETQYF; CDR3 DNA: TGTGCCAGCAGCTTGGCCTTGGGACAGGTTGAGACCGTGGCCCAAGAGACCCAGTACTTC
clone size: many; D gene: TRBD2; V gene: TRBV20-1; J gene: TRBJ2-1; CDR3 protein: CSARSRRTSTYEQFF; CDR3 DNA: TGCAGTGCTAGATCAAGGCGGACTAGCACATATGAGCAGTTCTTC
clone size: .; D gene: TRBD2; V gene: TRBV7-2; J gene: TRBJ2-1; CDR3 protein: CASSRRLAGEDNEQFF; CDR3 DNA: TGTGCCAGCAGCAGAAGACTAGCGGGGGAGGACAATGAGCAGTTCTTC
clone size: few; D gene: TRBD1; V gene: TRBV6-6; J gene: TRBJ1-1; CDR3 protein: CASSNAGQGATEAFF; CDR3 DNA: TGTGCCAGCAGTAACGCCGGACAGGGGGCCACTGAAGCTTTCTTT
clone size: few; D gene: .; V gene: TRBV15; J gene: TRBJ2-1; CDR3 protein: CATSREAGPYNEQFF; CDR3 DNA: TGTGCCACCAGCAGAGAGGCCGGTCCTTACAATGAGCAGTTCTTC
clone size: .; D gene: TRBD2; V gene: TRBV24-1; J gene: TRBJ2-1; CDR3 protein: CATSDSRLAGEPGSSYNEQFF; CDR3 DNA: TGTGCCACCAGTGATTCCCGACTAGCGGGGGAGCCGGGAAGCTCCTACAATGAGCAGTTCTTC
clone size: few; D gene: TRBD2; V gene: TRBV5-6; J gene: TRBJ2-1; CDR3 protein: CASSNPDGLAPSNTNEQFF; CDR3 DNA: TGTGCCAGCAGCAACCCCGACGGACTAGCGCCTTCCAATACGAATGAGCAGTTCTTC
clone size: many; D gene: .; V gene: TRBV7-2; J gene: TRBJ2-5; CDR3 protein: CASSSKALGETQYF; CDR3 DNA: TGTGCCAGCAGCTCAAAGGCCCTTGGAGAGACCCAGTACTTC
clone size: .; D gene: .; V gene: TRBV29-1; J gene: TRBJ2-3; CDR3 protein: CSVQRSSTDTQYF; CDR3 DNA: TGCAGCGTTCAACGGTCTAGCACAGATACGCAGTATTTT
clone size: .; D gene: .; V gene: TRBV7-8; J gene: TRBJ2-1; CDR3 protein: CASSLEGGGTYEQFF; CDR3 DNA: TGTGCCAGCAGCTTAGAGGGGGGGGGCACGTATGAGCAGTTCTTC
clone size: few; D gene: .; V gene: TRBV12-3/TRBV12-4; J gene: TRBJ2-4; CDR3 protein: CASSFYREAKNIQYF; CDR3 DNA: TGTGCCAGCAGTTTTTACAGAGAAGCCAAAAACATTCAGTACTTC
clone size: .; D gene: .; V gene: TRBV19; J gene: TRBJ2-7; CDR3 protein: CASSIKGSYEQYF; CDR3 DNA: TGTGCCAGTAGTATAAAGGGGTCCTACGAGCAGTACTTC
clone size: few; D gene: .; V gene: TRBV6-5; J gene: TRBJ1-2; CDR3 protein: CASSSGRSGYTF; CDR3 DNA: TGTGCCAGCAGTTCAGGGAGATCTGGCTACACCTTC
clone size: few; D gene: TRBD1; V gene: TRBV12-3/TRBV12-4; J gene: TRBJ1-2; CDR3 protein: CASSRSGRDRGADGYTF; CDR3 DNA: TGTGCCAGCAGTCGCTCGGGAAGGGACAGGGGAGCGGATGGCTACACCTTC
clone size: .; D gene: .; V gene: TRBV20-1; J gene: TRBJ1-5; CDR3 protein: CSARDLKLPQHF; CDR3 DNA: TGCAGTGCTAGAGATCTCAAGCTGCCCCAGCATTTT
clone size: few; D gene: .; V gene: TRBV5-1; J gene: TRBJ2-7; CDR3 protein: CASSLEQGLGEQYF; CDR3 DNA: TGCGCCAGCAGCTTGGAACAGGGTTTGGGCGAGCAGTACTTC
clone size: .; D gene: TRBD1; V gene: TRBV9; J gene: TRBJ2-3; CDR3 protein: CASSPQGTGEDTQYF; CDR3 DNA: TGTGCCAGCAGCCCCCAAGGGACAGGGGAAGATACGCAGTATTTT
clone size: few; D gene: .; V gene: TRBV10-3; J gene: TRBJ2-2; CDR3 protein: CAISDRANTGELFF; CDR3 DNA: TGTGCCATCAGTGACCGAGCGAACACCGGGGAGCTGTTTTTT
clone size: .; D gene: TRBD1; V gene: TRBV20-1; J gene: TRBJ1-2; CDR3 protein: CSARGGQGARYGYTF; CDR3 DNA: TGCAGTGCTAGAGGGGGACAGGGGGCGCGGTATGGCTACACCTTC
clone size: .; D gene: TRBD2; V gene: TRBV5-6; J gene: TRBJ2-5; CDR3 protein: CASSAGLAGGPTLETQYF; CDR3 DNA: TGTGCCAGCAGCGCGGGACTAGCGGGGGGGCCGACGTTGGAGACCCAGTACTTC
clone size: once; D gene: .; V gene: TRBV6-5; J gene: TRBJ1-2; CDR3 protein: CASSYERGGGYTF; CDR3 DNA: TGTGCCAGCAGTTATGAGAGAGGGGGTGGCTACACCTTC
clone size: .; D gene: .; V gene: TRBV28; J gene: TRBJ2-7; CDR3 protein: CASSPGGGRMYEQYF; CDR3 DNA: TGTGCCAGCAGTCCAGGGGGCGGGAGGATGTACGAGCAGTACTTC
clone size: few; D gene: .; V gene: TRBV3-1; J gene: TRBJ2-1; CDR3 protein: CASSSLGGGYNEQFF; CDR3 DNA: TGTGCCAGCAGCTCTCTAGGAGGGGGTTACAATGAGCAGTTCTTC
clone size: .; D gene: .; V gene: TRBV7-9; J gene: TRBJ2-1; CDR3 protein: CASSFPRGGRNEQFF; CDR3 DNA: TGTGCCAGCAGCTTCCCACGTGGAGGGAGAAATGAGCAGTTCTTC
clone size: .; D gene: .; V gene: TRBV20-1; J gene: TRBJ1-1; CDR3 protein: CSVRDPPKAFF; CDR3 DNA: TGCAGTGTTCGTGACCCGCCTAAAGCTTTCTTT
clone size: .; D gene: TRBD2; V gene: TRBV12-5; J gene: TRBJ2-7; CDR3 protein: CASGLSSSGRAYEQYF; CDR3 DNA: TGTGCTAGTGGTTTGTCTAGTAGCGGGAGGGCTTACGAGCAGTACTTC
clone size: .; D gene: .; V gene: TRBV11-1; J gene: TRBJ2-1; CDR3 protein: CASSLDSSVYNEQFF; CDR3 DNA: TGTGCCAGCAGTCTGGATTCTAGCGTCTACAATGAGCAGTTCTTC
clone size: .; D gene: TRBD2; V gene: TRBV29-1; J gene: TRBJ2-1; CDR3 protein: CSVGLAADNEQFF; CDR3 DNA: TGCAGCGTGGGACTAGCGGCGGACAATGAGCAGTTCTTC
clone size: few; D gene: .; V gene: TRBV24-1; J gene: TRBJ2-1; CDR3 protein: CATSDLSGNSYNEQFF; CDR3 DNA: TGTGCCACCAGTGATTTGTCGGGGAACTCCTACAATGAGCAGTTCTTC
clone size: many; D gene: TRBD2; V gene: TRBV5-1; J gene: TRBJ2-1; CDR3 protein: CASSLVSGSPGEQFF; CDR3 DNA: TGCGCCAGCAGCTTGGTTAGCGGGAGTCCGGGTGAGCAGTTCTTC
clone size: few; D gene: TRBD1; V gene: TRBV7-2; J gene: TRBJ2-2; CDR3 protein: CASRATGLTGELFF; CDR3 DNA: TGTGCCAGCAGAGCGACAGGGCTTACCGGGGAGCTGTTTTTT
clone size: .; D gene: .; V gene: TRBV19; J gene: TRBJ1-5; CDR3 protein: CASSIAAAGWQPQHF; CDR3 DNA: TGTGCCAGTAGTATAGCGGCGGCAGGGTGGCAGCCCCAGCATTTT
clone size: few; D gene: .; V gene: TRBV9; J gene: TRBJ2-5; CDR3 protein: CASSVGPAETQYF; CDR3 DNA: TGTGCCAGCAGCGTAGGTCCTGCGGAGACCCAGTACTTC
clone size: few; D gene: .; V gene: TRBV25-1; J gene: TRBJ2-4; CDR3 protein: CASSELRNDKNIQYF; CDR3 DNA: TGTGCCAGCAGTGAATTGCGAAATGACAAAAACATTCAGTACTTC
clone size: .; D gene: .; V gene: TRBV5-1; J gene: TRBJ1-6; CDR3 protein: CASRSDRGRNSPLHF; CDR3 DNA: TGCGCCAGCAGATCGGACAGAGGAAGAAATTCACCCCTCCACTTT
clone size: .; D gene: .; V gene: TRBV6-1; J gene: TRBJ1-1; CDR3 protein: CASSEIRGFTEAFF; CDR3 DNA: TGTGCCAGCAGTGAGATCAGGGGTTTTACTGAAGCTTTCTTT
clone size: many; D gene: TRBD1; V gene: TRBV6-6; J gene: TRBJ1-5; CDR3 protein: CASSYATRGQGISQPQHF; CDR3 DNA: TGTGCCAGCAGTTACGCGACCCGGGGACAGGGAATTAGTCAGCCCCAGCATTTT
clone size: .; D gene: TRBD1; V gene: TRBV5-1; J gene: TRBJ2-5; CDR3 protein: CASSLGQGQVETQYF; CDR3 DNA: TGCGCCAGCAGCTTAGGACAGGGCCAAGTAGAGACCCAGTACTTC
clone size: few; D gene: TRBD1; V gene: TRBV12-3/TRBV12-4; J gene: TRBJ1-1; CDR3 protein: CASSSPKGAGVTEAFF; CDR3 DNA: TGTGCCAGCAGTTCCCCCAAGGGGGCAGGGGTCACTGAAGCTTTCTTT
clone size: .; D gene: .; V gene: TRBV7-6; J gene: TRBJ1-1; CDR3 protein: CASSPRANTEAFF; CDR3 DNA: TGTGCCAGCAGCCCCAGGGCGAACACTGAAGCTTTCTTT
clone size: .; D gene: TRBD1; V gene: TRBV5-1; J gene: TRBJ2-1; CDR3 protein: CASSALPGQGANEQFF; CDR3 DNA: TGCGCCAGCAGCGCGCTCCCGGGACAGGGGGCCAATGAGCAGTTCTTC
clone size: .; D gene: .; V gene: TRBV27; J gene: TRBJ2-7; CDR3 protein: CASSSGTLRREQYF; CDR3 DNA: TGTGCCAGCAGCTCCGGGACGTTAAGAAGGGAGCAGTACTTC